Each of the 25 T cell receptor beta chains below was sequenced from the same sample in a study of T cell responses to AZD1222 COVID-19 vaccine. Produced via immunoSEQ multiplex PCR; TCRdb's table is partial and in-frame only. The table records 200,000 to 300,000 clones, over 85% of them present only once. The specimen comprised peripheral blood, sampled on day 0 of AZD1222 vaccination. These receptors were collected from an adult in good health.

In DNA form, the CDR3 reads TGTGCCAGCAGCCCAACAGCCTACAATGAGCAGTTCTTC. It yields the protein CASSPTAYNEQFF. The V gene is TRBV5-4, the J gene TRBJ2-1, with D unclear. V lost 4 bases to trimming and J lost 2 bases, with 7 bases between them. Germline values: CDR1 SGHNT, CDR2 YYREEE (reference sequence). This CDR3 comprises 13 residues.

The rearrangement links TRBV5-5 to TRBJ2-7, with 12 bases that match TRBD1. V lost 0 bases, J lost 7 bases, and 11 bases stayed unmatched. The CDR3 contains 17 residues. CDR1 SGHKS and CDR2 YYEKEE come from the germline V gene (reference sequence). The CDR3 bases are TGTGCCAGCAGCTTGGCCGGGGGACAGGGGGCTCTTCGGGAGCAGTACTTC. Translating it yields CASSLAGGQGALREQYF. Drawing the rest from reference TRBV5-5 and TRBJ2-7, the complete variable domain is DAGVTQSPTHLIKTRGQQVTLRCSPISGHKSVSWYQQVLGQGPQFIFQYYEKEERGRGNFPDRFSARQFPNYSSELNVNALLLGDSALYLCASSLAGGQGALREQYFGPGTRLTVT.

This chain joins TRBV5-1 and TRBJ2-7; 9 bases are a match to TRBD2. CDR3 length equals 19 residues. Germline CDR1 SGHRS, CDR2 YFSETQ. The junction had 20 bases not matched to a gene; V was cut back by 4 bases and J by 3 bases. Here the CDR3 DNA reads TGCGCCAGCAGCCACACAATTACGCGGTCGGGAGCGGGGGGCTACGAGCAGTACTTC. This encodes CASSHTITRSGAGGYEQYF.

Points on this clone: Other DNA sequences in the same sample also yield this CDR3. This rearrangement joins TRBV27 to TRBJ2-7; D gene unclear. The CDR3 totals 13 residues. The germline CDR1 and CDR2 sequences are MNHEY and SMNVEV (reference sequence). V was shortened by 3 bases and J by 0 bases, with 6 bases between the two germline ends. Here the CDR3 reads CASSFRSSYEQYF. In DNA form, the CDR3 reads TGTGCCAGCAGTTTTAGGAGCTCCTACGAGCAGTACTTC.

V gene TRBV5-6 combines with J gene TRBJ2-2, with a tentative D call TRBD1 (5 bases). Germline V gene data show CDR1 as SGHDT and CDR2 as YYEEEE. Trimming left V 0 bases short and J 5 bases short, with 8 bases between. The CDR3 is 14 residues long. CDR3 sequence reads: CASSLATVTGELFF. In DNA form, the CDR3 reads TGTGCCAGCAGCTTGGCGACAGTGACCGGGGAGCTGTTTTTT.

This rearrangement joins TRBV19 to TRBJ2-5; 11 bases align to TRBD1. The CDR3 is 16 residues long. J lost 5 bases, V lost 3 bases, and 8 bases had no gene match. Germline values: CDR1 LNHDA, CDR2 SQIVND (reference sequence). CDR3 in DNA: TGTGCCAGTAGTATCAGCGGACAGGGGGCGGTTGAGACCCAGTACTTC. Amino acids: CASSISGQGAVETQYF.

The chain couples TRBV10-3 to TRBJ2-1; 14 bases fit TRBD2. Germline-derived CDR1 and CDR2 are ENHRY and SYGVKD. This CDR3 has 15 amino acids. Losses at the gene ends were 10 bases for V and 9 bases for J; bases not matched to a gene: 11. Written as DNA, the CDR3 is TGTGCCACCGGACTAGCGGGAGGCCTTAGCAGTGAGCAGTTCTTC. Its translation is CATGLAGGLSSEQFF.

J is TRBJ1-5 and V is TRBV7-2; a weak D match, TRBD1 (6 bases). The V end lost 3 bases, the J end lost 1 base, and 13 bases lay between the germline ends. The CDR3 totals 16 residues. Germline V gene sequence: CDR1 SGHTA, CDR2 FQGNSA. In nucleotides, the CDR3 is TGTGCCAGCAGCTTCTCGACAGGTGTGAGCAATCAGCCCCAGCATTTT. Translating it yields CASSFSTGVSNQPQHF.

The chain links TRBV2 to TRBJ1-6, with D uncertain. The CDR3 extends over 14 amino acids. From germline, CDR1 is SNHLY and CDR2 FYNNEI. Trimming shortened V by 4 bases and J by 5 bases, and 9 bases separated the two germline ends. CDR3 amino acids: CASSAGRDNSPLHF. The CDR3 DNA sequence: TGTGCCAGCAGTGCTGGTAGGGATAATTCACCCCTCCACTTT.

The genes are TRBV5-1 and TRBJ1-5; 9 positions match TRBD1. V shed 3 bases, J shed 7 bases, and the junction held 5 bases outside the gene matches. Germline V CDR1 and CDR2: SGHRS, YFSETQ. The length of the CDR3 is 14 residues. The CDR3 protein is CASSSTGGQQPQHF. CDR3 DNA: TGCGCCAGCAGCTCCACAGGGGGCCAACAGCCCCAGCATTTT.

The J gene is TRBJ2-1, the V gene TRBV27; D not certain. CDR3 length: 9 amino acids. Germline loops: CDR1 MNHEY, CDR2 SMNVEV (reference sequence). The germline V and J ends were trimmed by 5 bases and 11 bases, with 4 bases remaining between them. CDR3: CASSPKQFF. CDR3 coding DNA: TGTGCCAGCAGTCCCAAGCAGTTCTTC.

This rearrangement joins TRBV7-9 to TRBJ1-3; no firm D call. The CDR3 extends over 19 amino acids. Between the trimmed V and J ends, which lost 4 bases and 0 bases, there was a span of 22 bases. Germline values: CDR1 SEHNR, CDR2 FQNEAQ (reference sequence). The CDR3 protein is CASSYRVGSTLSSGNTIYF. In DNA form, the CDR3 reads TGTGCCAGCAGCTATAGGGTGGGTTCCACCCTGAGCTCTGGAAACACCATATATTTT.

V usage is TRBV28 and J usage is TRBJ2-2, with D uncertain. CDR3 length equals 13 residues. The germline gives CDR1 MDHEN, CDR2 SYDVKM. V gave up 6 bases and J gave up 4 bases, with 9 bases separating them. This CDR3 is CASRSSSTGELFF. The CDR3 nucleotides read TGTGCCAGCAGGTCAAGCTCCACCGGGGAGCTGTTTTTT.

The V gene is TRBV28, the J gene TRBJ2-3; D may correspond to TRBD1 or TRBD2 (5 bases each). The V gene's germline CDR1 is MDHEN and CDR2 SYDVKM. This CDR3 is built from 14 residues. V lost 2 bases and J lost 8, with 14 bases in between. CDR3 in amino acids: CASSLGATRSTQYF. The CDR3 DNA reads TGTGCCAGCAGTTTAGGGGCCACTAGAAGTACGCAGTATTTT.

The V gene is TRBV4-1, the J gene TRBJ2-7; 9 bases are shared with TRBD2. CDR3 length equals 15 residues. The germline V gene encodes CDR1 MGHRA and CDR2 YSYEKL. The trim removed 3 bases at V and 2 bases at J, leaving 5 bases unmatched. CDR3 DNA sequence: TGCGCCAGCAGCCACTTAGCGGGAGCCCCCTACGAGCAGTACTTC. Translation: CASSHLAGAPYEQYF.

The V and J genes are TRBV19 and TRBJ2-1; the match to TRBD2 covers 13 bases. V trimming: 9 bases; J trimming: 0 bases; junction bases outside the gene matches: 14. This CDR3 has 19 amino acids. Germline V gene data show CDR1 as LNHDA and CDR2 as SQIVND (reference sequence). In DNA, the CDR3 is TGTGCCAGCACTGCGGGACTAGCGGGATTATCAGCCTCCTACAATGAGCAGTTCTTC. Its protein product is CASTAGLAGLSASYNEQFF.

This clone has a single count. This chain uses TRBV7-9 with TRBJ2-2, with D perhaps TRBD1 (5 bases). Germline V gene lookup returns CDR1 SEHNR and CDR2 FQNEAQ (reference sequence). Deletions cut 1 base from V and 4 bases from J, with 10 bases between. The CDR3 is 15 residues long. The CDR3 DNA is TGTGCCAGCAGCTTAGAAACAGGCTTCACCGGGGAGCTGTTTTTT. Its protein is CASSLETGFTGELFF.

This chain uses TRBV10-2 with TRBJ2-7, with unresolved D. Germline V gene data show CDR1 as WSHSY and CDR2 as SAAADI. The germline V and J ends were trimmed by 7 bases and 2 bases, with 15 bases remaining between them. CDR3 length: 14 residues. The CDR3: CASTFGVIPYEQYF. CDR3 sequence (DNA): TGCGCCAGCACATTCGGTGTCATACCCTACGAGCAGTACTTC.

This chain links TRBV27 with TRBJ2-7; TRBD1 agrees at 8 bases. Losses at the gene ends were 2 bases for V and 2 bases for J; bases not matched to a gene: 5. Germline CDR1 and CDR2: MNHEY and SMNVEV (reference sequence). The CDR3 totals 15 residues. CDR3 sequence: CASSLGQGPAYEQYF. The CDR3 nucleotides read TGTGCCAGCAGTTTAGGACAGGGACCCGCCTACGAGCAGTACTTC.

This chain links TRBV30 with TRBJ1-1; maybe TRBD1 (6 bases). The CDR3 is made up of 13 amino acids. Germline-derived CDR1 and CDR2 are GTSNPN and SVGIG (reference sequence). V was trimmed by 3 bases and J by 5 bases, leaving 13 bases between them. As DNA, the CDR3 is TGTGCCTGGAGCAAGGGGGTCGGGACTGAAGCTTTCTTT. This encodes CAWSKGVGTEAFF.

The chain combines TRBV5-8 with TRBJ2-1; 16 bases are a match to TRBD2. The CDR3 runs to 18 residues. From germline, CDR1 is SGHTS and CDR2 YDEGEE. J gave up 9 bases and V 3 bases, and 12 bases lay outside the gene matches. CDR3 nucleotides: TGTGCCAGCAGCTGGGGGAGGGGACTAGCGGGAGGGCGCCGTGAGCAGTTCTTC. Its protein is CASSWGRGLAGGRREQFF.

The chain combines TRBV5-1 with TRBJ2-1, with TRBD1 matching 7 bases. This CDR3 has 15 amino acids. The J segment lost 1 base and the V segment lost 3 bases, leaving 4 bases of the junction unmatched. Germline loops: CDR1 SGHRS, CDR2 YFSETQ. CDR3 sequence reads: CASSSEQGSYNEQFF. In DNA form, the CDR3 reads TGCGCCAGCAGCTCCGAACAGGGGTCCTACAATGAGCAGTTCTTC.

V usage is TRBV5-1 and J usage is TRBJ2-1; a weak D match, TRBD1 (6 bases). Per the germline V gene, CDR1 is SGHRS and CDR2 is YFSETQ. The germline V and J ends were trimmed by 4 bases and 4 bases, with 12 bases remaining between them. The CDR3 runs to 14 residues. CDR3 sequence (DNA): TGCGCCAGCAGCCCCGGACAGAGATACAATGAGCAGTTCTTC. Its translation is CASSPGQRYNEQFF. Full variable domain (missing parts from reference TRBV5-1 and TRBJ2-1): KAGVTQTPRYLIKTRGQQVTLSCSPISGHRSVSWYQQTPGQGLQFLFEYFSETQRNKGNFPGRFSGRQFSNSRSEMNVSTLELGDSALYLCASSPGQRYNEQFFGPGTRLTVL.

This sequence joins TRBV2 and TRBJ2-5; 11 bases agree with TRBD2. From germline, CDR1 is SNHLY and CDR2 FYNNEI. J lost 4 bases, V lost 4 bases, and 8 bases had no gene match. The CDR3 loop spans 16 amino acids. The CDR3 spells CASSALAGGVGETQYF. Written as DNA, the CDR3 is TGTGCCAGCAGTGCCCTAGCGGGGGGAGTTGGAGAGACCCAGTACTTC.

V is TRBV2 and J is TRBJ2-3, with D unresolved. The CDR3 consists of 12 residues. The V gene's germline CDR1 is SNHLY and CDR2 FYNNEI. Trimming removed 5 bases from V and 6 bases from J, with 9 bases in between. The DNA for the CDR3 is TGTGCCAGCAGTCCGACTTCGGATACGCAGTATTTT. Amino acids: CASSPTSDTQYF.